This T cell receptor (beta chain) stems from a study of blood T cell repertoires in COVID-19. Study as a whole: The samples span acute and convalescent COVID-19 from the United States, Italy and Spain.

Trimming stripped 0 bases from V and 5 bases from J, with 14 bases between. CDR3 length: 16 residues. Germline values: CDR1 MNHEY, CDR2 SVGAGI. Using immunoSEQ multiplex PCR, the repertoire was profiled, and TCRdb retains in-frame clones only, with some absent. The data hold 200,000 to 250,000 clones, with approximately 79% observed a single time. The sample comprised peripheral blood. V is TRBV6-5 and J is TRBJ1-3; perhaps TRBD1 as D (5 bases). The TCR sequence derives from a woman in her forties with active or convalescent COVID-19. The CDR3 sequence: CASSYSSGATRNTIYF. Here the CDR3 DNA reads TGTGCCAGCAGTTACTCCAGCGGGGCTACTAGAAACACCATATATTTT.